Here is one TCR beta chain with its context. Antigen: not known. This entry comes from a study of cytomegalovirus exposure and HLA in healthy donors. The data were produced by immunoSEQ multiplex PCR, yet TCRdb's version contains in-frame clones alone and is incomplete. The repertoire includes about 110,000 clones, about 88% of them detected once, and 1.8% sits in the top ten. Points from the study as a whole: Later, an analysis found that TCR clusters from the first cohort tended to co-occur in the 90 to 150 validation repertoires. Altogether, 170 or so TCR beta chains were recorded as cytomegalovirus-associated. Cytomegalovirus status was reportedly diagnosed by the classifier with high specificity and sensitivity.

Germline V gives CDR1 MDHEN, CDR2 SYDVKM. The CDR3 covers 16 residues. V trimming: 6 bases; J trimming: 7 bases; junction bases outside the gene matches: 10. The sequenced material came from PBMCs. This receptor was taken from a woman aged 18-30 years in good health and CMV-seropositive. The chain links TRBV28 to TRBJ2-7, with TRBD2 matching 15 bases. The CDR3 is CASSPGTSGGYREQYV. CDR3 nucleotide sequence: TGTGCCAGCAGCCCCGGGACTAGCGGGGGGTACAGGGAGCAGTACGTC.